What follows is one T cell receptor beta chain and its context. The CDR3 loop spans 18 amino acids. V lost 0 bases to trimming and J lost 5 bases; unmatched junction nucleotides: 13. Per the germline V gene, CDR1 is LGHDT and CDR2 is YNNKEL (reference sequence). TCRdb reprocessed the 5' RACE reads via MiXCR and lists one record per CDR3 protein. This sample carries roughly 750,000 distinct CDR3 sequences, around 20% of them seen once, and the ten largest clones take roughly 4%. This record belongs to a study of identical twins. These same records also appear under a second study, on T cells expressing NK-cell markers. From that second work: Restricting sorting to alpha-beta TCR T cells was achieved in several experiments by an anti-gamma-delta TCR antibody. The CD3+CD56-NKG2C+ fraction of a handful of donors was likewise dominated by these clonotypes.

Sequenced: PBMCs. The chain combines TRBV3-1 with TRBJ2-3; 8 bases are shared with TRBD2. The clonotype comes from a woman aged 18-29 years in good health. The CDR3 spells CASSQEDIGLAGLDTQYF. The CDR3 nucleotides read TGTGCCAGCAGCCAAGAAGATATCGGCTTAGCGGGGTTAGATACGCAGTATTTT.